What follows are 2 T cell receptor beta chains derived from one specimen sequenced in a study of blood T cells in healthy people across ages. A second PCR, run for about 7 to 11 cycles, used a sample-barcoded 5' primer plus a J-beta primer mix. Via MiXCR, TCRdb re-called the 5' RACE reads, giving one row per CDR3 protein. The sample lists over 1,300,000 distinct CDR3 sequences; around 59% were seen once. Sequenced: blood. The receptors here all came from a man aged 18-30 years in good health.

The rearrangement joins TRBV20-1 to TRBJ2-1; 12 positions match TRBD2. J lost 10 bases, V lost 4 bases, and 14 bases had no gene match. Germline V gene data show CDR1 as DFQATT and CDR2 as SNEGSKA (reference sequence). The CDR3 is made up of 16 amino acids. CDR3 in amino acids: CSAISSGRDIQWEQFF. CDR3 coding DNA: TGCAGTGCTATATCTAGCGGGAGGGATATACAATGGGAGCAGTTCTTC.

This clonotype was detected only a few times. This sequence joins TRBV6-5 and TRBJ2-7, with D uncertain. CDR3 size: 14 residues. V lost 3 bases and J 0 bases, leaving 9 bases between the germline ends. Germline V CDR1 and CDR2: MNHEY, SVGAGI. The CDR3, as DNA: TGTGCCAGCAGTTATACTTCTCCCTCCTACGAGCAGTACTTC. Translated: CASSYTSPSYEQYF.